The source of this T cell receptor beta chain is a study of cytomegalovirus exposure and HLA in healthy donors (dated by TCRdb to the late 2010s). At the level of the whole study: In an earlier analysis of about 560 of the donors, under 300 Gb of sequence data and 100 million or so unique TCR beta sequences from roughly 200 million T cells were reported. An early release that covered fewer than 750 HLA-typed donors contained approximately 300 gigabases of sequencing data and around 85 million unique TCR sequences. Among the roughly 390 genotyped donors, approximately 77% belonged to the genetic ancestry cluster associated with self-reported Caucasian donors. The study was designed to test whether signatures of past pathogen exposure could be identified by cataloging public T cell receptors. The study used immunosequencing to profile the T cell repertoires of 666 subjects and linked those repertoires to cytomegalovirus serostatus. Besides the first cohort of roughly 640 subjects, a separate validation cohort made up of over 95 different subjects was used. High-throughput TCR immunosequencing, statistical association of individual TCRs with disease status, and machine learning were combined to predict cytomegalovirus infection status. A later analysis re-analyzed previously published TCR beta repertoires from 660 or so donors and added high-resolution HLA genotyping to study TCR occurrence patterns. Rather than using new phenotypic data, the later analysis identified candidate immune exposures from TCR beta sequences and from how often those sequences occurred across donors. An earlier analysis of about 600 of the donors used high-throughput TCR beta sequencing to judge whether each TCR beta V gene segment behaved as functional or pseudogenic. Alongside the repertoire data, information on donor age, sex, ethnicity and CMV serostatus was compiled. In a later genetic analysis, genome-wide SNP genotypes for about three fifths of the roughly 670 donors were used, and that subset was treated as a discovery cohort. Every discovery cohort repertoire had been produced on one sequencing platform. HLA typing covered class I and class II loci at four-digit resolution. Typing coverage varied by locus: roughly 620-630 donors for A, B, C, DRB1 and DQB1; roughly 520 for DQA1; nearly 610 for DPA1; approximately 490 for DPB1. Several DR-DQ haplotypes were treated as single units for association and clustering because of strong linkage in the cohort. On average, 235,054 unique TCR beta nucleotide sequences were sequenced per donor among 398 genotyped donors of the cohort, with 15% to 20% of those sequences being non-productive.

The cohort was made up of several hundred healthy bone marrow donors. Cohort members were all nominally healthy when sampled, although unrecorded immune exposures were likely present. The donor was CMV seronegative and was included in the group of 352 seronegative cohort members. Every donor gave a peripheral blood sample, and the peripheral blood mononuclear cells from that sample were used for TCR beta sequencing. The Qiagen DNeasy Blood Extraction Kit was used to extract genomic DNA from the blood cell samples. The junction shows trimming of 8 bases on V and 4 bases on J, and the gene matches do not reach 7 bases of it. The CDR3 runs 13 residues from the cysteine to the phenylalanine. Left in the record is the CDR3 DNA by itself, 39 bases read in frame from the first base. The germline V gene (reference sequence) sets CDR1 to SEHNR and CDR2 to FQNEAQ. The library was prepared using the immunoSEQ multiplex PCR assay. A mixture of 60 forward primers for TCR Vbeta segments and 13 reverse primers for TCR Jbeta segments was used in the multiplex PCR. The CDR3 region of rearranged TCR beta genes was amplified from genomic DNA by a multiplex PCR assay. On the Illumina HiSeq System, the amplified TCR beta libraries were sequenced as 87-base-pair reads. From the authors' description of their analysis: A later analysis counted tens of millions of unique TCR beta chains across the 500 to 850 repertoires, and about 10 million of these chains were shared by at least two donors. Raw reads were error-corrected and collapsed into unique sequences with a nearest-neighbor algorithm that merged closely related sequences to remove PCR and sequencing errors. To assign V, D and J gene segments, CDR3 sequences were aligned to IMGT reference sequences. For a sequence to be retained, at least a six-nucleotide match to both a V gene segment and a J gene segment was required. A rearrangement counted as productive if the CDR3 had no stop codons and remained in frame with V and J, and every other rearrangement counted as non-productive. Following IMGT convention, CDR3 was defined as the stretch from the second conserved V-encoded cysteine to the conserved J-encoded phenylalanine. The earlier analysis of 587 of the donors excluded sequences that lacked an unambiguous match to a single V gene segment. In an earlier analysis of roughly 500 of the donors, V segments were called functional above 56.7% productive rearrangements and were called segregating when the between-donor standard deviation exceeded 5%. A statistical classification framework was built for diagnosing cytomegalovirus status from the catalog of TCR beta chain sequences. In a later analysis, V and J genes were assigned by comparing TCR nucleotide sequences against IMGT/GENE-DB human TR gene sequences. Using the TCRdist pipeline, a later analysis assigned CDR3 sequences along with most-parsimonious VDJ recombination scenarios. In a later analysis, every TCR beta chain was defined by the combination of its CDR3 amino acid sequence and its V-gene family, and reads without a unique V-gene family were dropped. A later analysis removed 600 or so highly shared, low-generation-probability nucleotide sequences to deal with suspected cross-contamination and a sequencing artifact. A later analysis calculated a clonal expansion index for each public chain from normalized within-repertoire ranks of inferred template counts. In a later analysis, generation probabilities were computed with a VDJ recombination model fitted to out-of-frame rearrangements, and the resulting probabilities were checked against IGoR. In a later analysis, hypergeometric tests were used to score TCR-TCR, TCR-HLA and TCR-CMV co-occurrence, with a repertoire-size bias correction applied to TCR pairs. In a later analysis, false discovery rates were estimated by permuting HLA or CMV assignments 20 times. In a later analysis, co-occurring TCRs were grouped using DBSCAN, with TCRdist sequence similarity added in when clustering inside HLA-allele-positive subsets. Repertoires with fewer than 30,000 or more than 120,000 public chains, plus five repertoires with anomalous nucleotide sharing, were excluded from co-occurrence clustering. TCRdb took this table from immuneACCESS and kept in-frame rearrangements with V and J called. Such tables lack part of the clones; where checked against another copy, unresolved V genes explain under half of the gap, and the rest is unexplained. The DNA gave D and trimming, while V, J and clone size come from that table. For this sample there are around 300,000 clones; 65% to 85% appear just once. The ten largest clones represent approximately 2.3% of the sample.

General conclusions and limits of the study: In a later analysis, most CMV-associated TCR beta chains were found to appear HLA-restricted, with HLA associations seemingly driven largely by CMV exposure. Roughly uniform sequencing depth across donors was assumed in presence/absence analyses, although this assumption may not hold. Because HLA typing was missing for some donors at each locus, association tests included only the typed subset. In a later analysis, several top co-occurrence clusters were reported to appear linked to parvovirus B19, influenza, CMV and Epstein-Barr virus. In vitro tests confirmed that three of the cytomegalovirus-associated TCR beta chains recognize cytomegalovirus antigens. While some public TCRs were present in many individuals, most TCR sequences turned up only very rarely across donors. According to a later analysis, TCR association rates differed among HLA loci, with DRB1 alleles showing the most associated TCRs and HLA-C alleles showing the fewest. The authors suggested that the approach could potentially be extended to other disease states and immunological phenotypes. Correlated functional status among segregating V segments might reflect linkage disequilibrium, but an unknown experimental factor could not be ruled out. A further reported finding was that TCR beta sequences accurately predicted the HLA-A and HLA-B alleles for most subjects in the first cohort. A total of 150 to 200 TCR beta chains were listed by the study as associated with cytomegalovirus. In an earlier analysis of fewer than 750 of the donors, most TCR beta V segments were observed in productive rearrangements about 90% or about 30% of the time, broadly matching IMGT annotations. Only TCR beta chains were sequenced in this cohort, and the absence of alpha or paired-chain data limited detectable features. Strong co-occurrence of HLA alleles, especially DR and DQ, made assigning TCR associations to individual alleles difficult. A group of highly shared sequence variants was considered likely to be a technical artifact of the sequencing pipeline. In a later genetic analysis, a missense DCLRE1C variant was associated with V-gene and J-gene trimming of TCR beta chains, and the association was replicated in an independent cohort. Compared with the roughly 670-donor mean, donors in an Asian-associated ancestry cluster had fewer N-insertions in productive TCRs, according to a later genetic analysis. The only immune exposure information available for the cohort was CMV serostatus. At a false discovery rate of 0.05, a later analysis linked around 15,000 TCR beta sequences to specific HLA alleles. A later analysis found that HLA-associated TCR beta chains were more clonally expanded and had lower generation probabilities than equally common non-associated chains. The 87-base-pair reads could not distinguish some IMGT-functional V segments, including TRBV6-2 and TRBV6-3, so those segments were excluded. The classifier was reported to diagnose cytomegalovirus status with high specificity and sensitivity in both the original cohort and the validation cohort. Because counts were too low, about 17 rarely observed V segments, including chromosome 9 orphons, were excluded from the earlier analysis of 587 of the donors.

This clone was seen only a few times. The antigen it recognizes is unknown. Base qualities are not provided; no much larger clone lies one nucleotide away. The TCR originated in a female donor in good health and CMV-seronegative. The sample taken for sequencing was PBMCs. This chain is built from TRBV7-9 and TRBJ1-1, with TRBD1 matching 7 junction bases. The DNA is TGTGCCAGCCTACGAGGGGGCCGCACTGAAGCTTTCTTT. The translation is CASLRGGRTEAFF.